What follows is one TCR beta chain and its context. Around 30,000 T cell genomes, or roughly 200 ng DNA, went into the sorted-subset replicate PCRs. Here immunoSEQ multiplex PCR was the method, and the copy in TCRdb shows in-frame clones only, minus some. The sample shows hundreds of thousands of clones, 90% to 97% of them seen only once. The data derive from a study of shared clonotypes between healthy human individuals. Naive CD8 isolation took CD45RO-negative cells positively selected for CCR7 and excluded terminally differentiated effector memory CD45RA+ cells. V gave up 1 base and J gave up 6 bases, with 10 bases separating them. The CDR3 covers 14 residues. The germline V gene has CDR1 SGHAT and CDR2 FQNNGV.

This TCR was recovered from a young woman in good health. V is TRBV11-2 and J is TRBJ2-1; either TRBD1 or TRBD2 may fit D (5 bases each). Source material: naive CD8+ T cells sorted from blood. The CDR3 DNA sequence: TGTGCCAGCAGCTTAGGGGGGAAATTCAATGAGCAGTTCTTC. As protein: CASSLGGKFNEQFF.